This TCR beta chain was captured by sequencing in a study of cytomegalovirus exposure and HLA in healthy donors. Repertoires were generated with immunoSEQ multiplex PCR, while TCRdb's copy carries only in-frame clones and drops some. The sample records tens of thousands of clones, more than 70% being singletons. The length of the CDR3 is 16 residues. From germline, CDR1 is LNHDA and CDR2 SQIVND (reference sequence). The germline V and J ends were trimmed by 8 bases and 4 bases, with 21 bases remaining between them. Sequences were obtained from PBMCs. The V gene is TRBV19, the J gene TRBJ2-1, with D perhaps TRBD1 (6 bases). The sequence was obtained from a young woman in good health and CMV-seropositive. CDR3 loop: CASLPYPDSNYNEQFF. The CDR3 DNA reads as TGTGCCAGTCTACCCTACCCGGACAGTAATTACAATGAGCAGTTCTTC.